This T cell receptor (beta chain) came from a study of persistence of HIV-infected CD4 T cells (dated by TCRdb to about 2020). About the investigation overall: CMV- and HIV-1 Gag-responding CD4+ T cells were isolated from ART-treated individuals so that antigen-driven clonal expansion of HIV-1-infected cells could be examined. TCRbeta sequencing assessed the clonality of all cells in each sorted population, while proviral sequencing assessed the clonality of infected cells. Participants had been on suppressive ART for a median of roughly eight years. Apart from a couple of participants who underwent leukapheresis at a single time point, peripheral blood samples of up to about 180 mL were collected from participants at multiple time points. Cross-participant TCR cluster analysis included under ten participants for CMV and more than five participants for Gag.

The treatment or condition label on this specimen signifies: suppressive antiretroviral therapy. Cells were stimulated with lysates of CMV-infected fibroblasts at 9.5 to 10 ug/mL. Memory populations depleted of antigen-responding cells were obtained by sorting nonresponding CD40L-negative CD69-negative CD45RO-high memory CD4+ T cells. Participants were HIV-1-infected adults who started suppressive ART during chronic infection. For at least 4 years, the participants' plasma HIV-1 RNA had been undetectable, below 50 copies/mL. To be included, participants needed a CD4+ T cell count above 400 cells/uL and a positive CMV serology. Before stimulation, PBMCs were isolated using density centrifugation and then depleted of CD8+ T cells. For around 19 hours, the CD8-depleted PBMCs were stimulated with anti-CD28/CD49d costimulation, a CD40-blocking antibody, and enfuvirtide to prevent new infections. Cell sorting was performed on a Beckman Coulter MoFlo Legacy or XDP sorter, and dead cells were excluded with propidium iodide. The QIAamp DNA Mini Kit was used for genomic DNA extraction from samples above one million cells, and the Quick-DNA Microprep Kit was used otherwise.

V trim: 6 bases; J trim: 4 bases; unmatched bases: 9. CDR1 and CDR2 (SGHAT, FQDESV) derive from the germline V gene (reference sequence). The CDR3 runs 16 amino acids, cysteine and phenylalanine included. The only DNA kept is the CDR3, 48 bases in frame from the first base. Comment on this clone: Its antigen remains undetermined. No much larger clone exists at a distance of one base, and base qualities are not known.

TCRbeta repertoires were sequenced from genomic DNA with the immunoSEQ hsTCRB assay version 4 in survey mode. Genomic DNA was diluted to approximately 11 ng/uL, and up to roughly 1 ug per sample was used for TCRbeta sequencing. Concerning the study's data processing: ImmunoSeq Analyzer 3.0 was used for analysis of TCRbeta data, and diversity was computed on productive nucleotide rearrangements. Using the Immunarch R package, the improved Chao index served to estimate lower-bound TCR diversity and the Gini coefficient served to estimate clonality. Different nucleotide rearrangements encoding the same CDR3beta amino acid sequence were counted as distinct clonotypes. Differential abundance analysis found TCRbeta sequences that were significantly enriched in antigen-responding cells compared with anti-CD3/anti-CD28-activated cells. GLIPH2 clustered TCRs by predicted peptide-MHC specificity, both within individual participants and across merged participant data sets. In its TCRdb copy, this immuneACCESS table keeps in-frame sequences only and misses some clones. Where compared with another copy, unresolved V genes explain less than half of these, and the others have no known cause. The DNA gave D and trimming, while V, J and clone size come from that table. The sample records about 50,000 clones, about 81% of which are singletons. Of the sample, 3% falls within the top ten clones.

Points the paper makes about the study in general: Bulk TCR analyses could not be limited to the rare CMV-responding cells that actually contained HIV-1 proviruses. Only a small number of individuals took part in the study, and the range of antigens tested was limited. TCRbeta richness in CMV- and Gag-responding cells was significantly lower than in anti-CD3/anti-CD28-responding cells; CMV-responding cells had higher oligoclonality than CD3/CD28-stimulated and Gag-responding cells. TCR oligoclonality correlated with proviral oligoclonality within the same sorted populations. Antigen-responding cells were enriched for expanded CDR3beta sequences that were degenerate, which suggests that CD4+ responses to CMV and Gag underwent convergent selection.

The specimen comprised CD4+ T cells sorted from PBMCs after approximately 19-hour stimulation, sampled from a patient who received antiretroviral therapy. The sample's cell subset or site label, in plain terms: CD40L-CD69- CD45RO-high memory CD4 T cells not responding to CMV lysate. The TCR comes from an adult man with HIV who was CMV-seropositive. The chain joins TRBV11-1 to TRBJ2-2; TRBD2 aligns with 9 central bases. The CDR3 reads CASSRSGGSVTGELFF. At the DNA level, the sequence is TGTGCCAGCAGTCGTAGCGGGGGTTCCGTCACCGGGGAGCTGTTTTTT.